This TCR beta chain was sequenced in a study of blood T cell repertoires in COVID-19. Cohort allocation depended upon clinical history that participants reported. This clone was detected only a few times. Germline CDR1 SEHNR, CDR2 FQNEAQ (reference sequence). V dropped 3 bases and J dropped 8; count of bases not matched to a gene: 12. The CDR3 is 15 amino acids. Libraries were prepared by immunoSEQ multiplex PCR; TCRdb keeps only in-frame clonotypes and omits some of them. The sample has approximately 490,000 clones, about 90% seen once. The gene calls are TRBV7-9 and TRBJ1-2; 7 bases map to TRBD1. The sequencing sample was made of PBMCs or T cells enriched from blood (not recorded which). This receptor was identified in a woman aged 18-29 years who had recovered from COVID-19. The DNA for the CDR3 is TGTGCCAGCAGCTTTAGTATGAAGGGGGCCCGCGGCTACACCTTC. Translation: CASSFSMKGARGYTF.